Each of the 3 T cell receptor beta chains below was sequenced from the same sample in a study of tissue T cells after allogeneic stem cell transplantation (dated by TCRdb to about 2022). Libraries were constructed by the immunoSEQ multiplex PCR assay. TCRdb mirrors the immuneACCESS table, restricted to in-frame sequences. Some clones are absent from its copies; in checked studies, under half trace to an unresolved V gene, and the reason for the others is unknown. The sample profile shows approximately 7,600 clones; about 52% of them were found once. Of the sample, roughly 7% is held by the ten largest clones. In light of the paper, this sample's time point label describes: mouse harvest day 7 after allogeneic transplant. Each mouse graft, delivered by tail vein injection, combined 10^6 splenic CD5+ T cells with 10^7 T-cell-depleted bone marrow cells. The specimen was gut tissue. These receptors originate from a female BALB/c mouse given C57BL/6 T cells with graft-versus-host disease after an allogeneic hematopoietic cell transplant.

A word on this clone: Gene names refer to mouse genes. The observed sequence ends 1 residue before the CDR3 terminus, with the missing tail filled in from the germline J gene. This chain links TRBV26 with TRBJ1-1; D unresolved. Trimming cost V 4 bases and J 0 bases, with 6 bases left between them. This CDR3 region has 13 residues. Germline V CDR1 and CDR2: KGHPV, FQNQEV (reference sequence). Here the CDR3 reads CASSPQANTEVFF. The DNA read from the CDR3 is TGTGCCAGCAGTCCTCAAGCAAACACAGAAGTCTTC.

About this clone itself: Mouse gene names and germline throughout. The CDR3 end is not reached by the read, which stops 1 residue before it; the germline J gene fills it in. The gene calls are TRBV13-2 and TRBJ2-4, with 10 bases matching TRBD2. Germline V gene data show CDR1 as NNHNN and CDR2 as SYGAGS (reference sequence). This CDR3 is built from 17 residues. Trimming took 1 base from V and 0 from J; bases not matched to a gene: 5. Incomplete CDR3 DNA: TGTGCCAGCGGTGATACGGGGACTGGGGCTAGTCAAAACACCTTGTAC. It yields the protein CASGDTGTGASQNTLY. Given in full, the CDR3 is CASGDTGTGASQNTLYF.

Notes on this clone: The listed genes are named as in mouse. The read ends 1 residue early relative to the CDR3; the germline J gene fills the gap. The J gene is TRBJ2-4, the V gene TRBV26; 7 bases agree with TRBD1. The CDR3 extends over 13 amino acids. The germline CDR1 and CDR2 sequences are KGHPV and FQNQEV (reference sequence). The ends lost 6 bases at V and 4 bases at J; junction bases unmatched: 4. This CDR3 is CASSLGQKNTLYF. CDR3 DNA, as far as it was read: TGTGCCAGCAGCCTGGGACAGAAAAACACCTTGTAC.